These 22 T cell receptor beta chains were sequenced from one sample in a study of spatial heterogeneity in lung cancer (dated by TCRdb to the late 2010s). The label giving this sample's time point can be read as: blood at routine non-recurrence follow-up after resection. The library was produced with 5' RACE. Instrument on record: NextSeq 500. The raw public reads went through TCRdb reprocessing: fastp at Q25, MiXCR clone calling, in-frame beta chains kept. CDR3 protein sequences are deduplicated, and each keeps its most common genes and DNA. Within this sample are about 41,000 distinct CDR3 sequences, with under 12% of them counted one time only. The ten largest clones take up approximately 17% of the sample. Material: PBMCs, obtained at follow-up. These receptors were obtained from a female donor with early-stage non-small cell lung cancer.

The sample holds a few counts of this clonotype. The rearrangement joins TRBV19 to TRBJ2-3, with TRBD1 identical over 9 bases. The CDR3 loop spans 15 amino acids. Germline trimming cut 5 bases from V and 2 bases from J; bases unmatched to any gene: 5. Germline CDR1 is LNHDA and CDR2 is SQIVND (reference sequence). CDR3 bases: TGTGCCAGTAGTTCGGGACAGGGCGACACAGATACGCAGTATTTT. Encoded protein: CASSSGQGDTDTQYF.

The rearrangement uses TRBV11-2 and TRBJ1-3; D remains ambiguous. V was cut by 0 bases and J by 3 bases, with 6 bases left in between. CDR3 length: 14 amino acids. Germline V gives CDR1 SGHAT, CDR2 FQNNGV. CDR3 bases: TGTGCCAGCAGCTTAGATAGCATTGGAAACACCATATATTTT. Translating it yields CASSLDSIGNTIYF.

This clonotype was counted at least ten times. This rearrangement joins TRBV12-3 or TRBV12-4 to TRBJ2-3; 8 nucleotides line up with TRBD1. The CDR3 is 16 amino acids. Trimming cost V 1 base and J 3 bases; bases outside gene matches: 6. The CDR3 protein is CASSLEWQGATDTQYF. CDR3 in DNA: TGTGCCAGCAGTTTAGAATGGCAGGGGGCTACAGATACGCAGTATTTT.

This clonotype was counted a few times. The chain carries TRBV12-3 or TRBV12-4 and TRBJ2-3; D unclear. Trimming took off 5 bases at V and 4 bases at J, with 10 bases between the two ends. This CDR3 is 13 amino acids long. The DNA of the CDR3 is TGTGCCAGCAGTACCCAACCGCCAGATACGCAGTATTTT. This codes for CASSTQPPDTQYF.

The V and J genes are TRBV6-5 and TRBJ2-1, with unresolved D. The germline V gene encodes CDR1 MNHEY and CDR2 SVGAGI. The CDR3 is 14 residues long. The V end lost 7 bases, the J end lost 7 bases, and 17 bases lay between the germline ends. The chain's CDR3 is CASNRLPLVNEQFF. The CDR3, as DNA: TGTGCCAGCAACCGGCTCCCTCTTGTGAATGAGCAGTTCTTC.

This clonotype was picked up many times. The V gene is TRBV5-1, the J gene TRBJ2-6, with D possibly being TRBD1 or TRBD2 (6 bases each). The CDR3 has 17 amino acids. Trimming left V 5 bases short and J 2 bases short, with 17 bases between. Germline V gives CDR1 SGHRS, CDR2 YFSETQ. The CDR3 DNA is TGCGCCAGCAGTTTTGGGACGGGGGCAACTGGGGCCAACGTCCTGACTTTC. This codes for CASSFGTGATGANVLTF.

By share of the sample, this clonotype is medium-sized (0.01 to 0.1%). This chain links TRBV20-1 with TRBJ2-5; D is possibly TRBD2 (5 bases). The CDR3 is made up of 12 amino acids. The V end lost 0 bases, the J end lost 10 bases, and 12 bases lay between the germline ends. Germline V gene lookup returns CDR1 DFQATT and CDR2 SNEGSKA (reference sequence). CDR3 region: CSARDARRVQYF. The DNA of the CDR3 is TGCAGTGCTAGAGACGCCAGGCGGGTCCAGTACTTC.

The rearrangement uses TRBV4-1 and TRBJ2-5, with D perhaps matching TRBD1 (6 bases). The ends were cut back, 4 bases at V and 4 bases at J, with 16 bases in the middle. The CDR3 runs to 15 residues. CDR1 and CDR2 (germline): MGHRA, YSYEKL. The CDR3 DNA reads TGCGCCAGCAGCCCGAACAACAGGGTGAGAGAGACCCAGTACTTC. Its translation: CASSPNNRVRETQYF.

This clonotype was seen many times. The rearrangement joins TRBV28 to TRBJ2-6; D gene uncertain. This CDR3 contains 17 residues. CDR1 MDHEN and CDR2 SYDVKM come from the germline V gene. Trimming took off 5 bases at V and 0 bases at J, with 14 bases between the two ends. The CDR3 coding sequence is TGTGCCAGCAGTGAGGCAGGCGCCTTCTCTGGGGCCAACGTCCTGACTTTC. Translated: CASSEAGAFSGANVLTF.

This clonotype was seen at least ten times. This chain joins TRBV6-1 and TRBJ2-5, with 10 bases lining up with TRBD2. This CDR3 has 18 amino acids. V shed 6 bases, J shed 5 bases, and the junction held 18 bases outside the gene matches. CDR1 and CDR2 (germline): MNHNS, SASEGT. The CDR3 loop reads CASSLFLAGVVEEETQYF. CDR3 sequence (DNA): TGTGCCAGCAGCCTTTTCCTAGCGGGGGTGGTTGAGGAGGAGACCCAGTACTTC.

This clonotype was observed many times. The chain couples TRBV2 to TRBJ2-7; no firm D call. Germline V lookup: CDR1 SNHLY, CDR2 FYNNEI. CDR3 length: 13 amino acids. The V gene lost 5 bases and the J gene lost 0 bases, with 8 bases spanning the gap. The CDR3 loop reads CASSTRNSYEQYF. The DNA for the CDR3 is TGTGCCAGCAGTACGAGAAACTCCTACGAGCAGTACTTC.

This clonotype showed up just a few times. The rearrangement uses TRBV28 and TRBJ2-7; weak D call: TRBD2 (6 bases). With 6 bases removed from V and 0 bases from J, the gap between germline ends came to 12 bases. The CDR3 runs to 14 residues. CDR1 is MDHEN and CDR2 is SYDVKM in the germline V gene. Here the CDR3 reads CASSPVGSSYEQYF. CDR3 sequence (DNA): TGTGCCAGCAGCCCCGTCGGGAGCTCCTACGAGCAGTACTTC.

For this clonotype: An end of the junction does not agree with germline; a read error may underlie this. The V gene is TRBV7-7, the J gene TRBJ2-7; the D is unclear. Germline CDR1 is SSHAT and CDR2 is FNYEAQ (reference sequence). CDR3 length: 13 amino acids. DNA of the CDR3: TGTGCTAGCAGCCCAGGCTTCCGAGACGAGCAGTACTTC. Translation gives CASSPGFRDEQYF.

This clonotype was seen repeatedly, ten times or more. The chain uses TRBV28 and TRBJ2-6, with D tentatively TRBD1 or TRBD2 (5 bases each). Germline CDR1 is MDHEN and CDR2 is SYDVKM. Trimming shortened V by 4 bases and J by 0 bases, and 22 bases separated the two germline ends. The CDR3 spans 20 residues. The CDR3 here is CASSYSWDPRMVSGANVLTF. In DNA form, the CDR3 reads TGTGCCAGCAGTTACTCATGGGACCCTAGGATGGTCTCTGGGGCCAACGTCCTGACTTTC.

The V call is TRBV6-2 or TRBV6-3, the J call TRBJ2-3; 7 bases match TRBD1. In germline, CDR1 is MNHEY, CDR2 SVGEGT. The CDR3 totals 14 residues. Trimming at V came to 6 bases and at J to 2 bases, leaving 5 bases not matched to a gene. In nucleotides, the CDR3 is TGTGCCAGCAGACAACAGGGGTTCACAGATACGCAGTATTTT. This gives the protein CASRQQGFTDTQYF.

The genes are TRBV14 and TRBJ2-3, with D possibly TRBD2 on 6 matching bases. In germline, CDR1 is SGHDN, CDR2 FVKESK. V was pared by 2 bases and J by 1 base, with 10 bases between. The length of the CDR3 is 15 residues. The CDR3 region has the DNA TGTGCCAGCAGCCAACGACTAGACGGCACAGATACGCAGTATTTT. Protein: CASSQRLDGTDTQYF.

This clonotype has ten or more counts. The V call is TRBV5-1, the J call TRBJ1-1; TRBD1 might be the D (6 bases). Trimming pared 2 bases from V and 4 bases from J, leaving 12 bases between. CDR1 SGHRS and CDR2 YFSETQ come from the germline V gene. This CDR3 has 14 amino acids. CDR3 sequence reads: CASSFGGRSTEAFF. Written as DNA, the CDR3 is TGCGCCAGCAGCTTCGGGGGCCGGAGCACTGAAGCTTTCTTT.

By share of the sample, this clonotype is medium-sized. The gene calls are TRBV20-1 and TRBJ2-5, with 7 nucleotides matching TRBD2. V trimming: 0 bases; J trimming: 5 bases; junction bases outside the gene matches: 12. The CDR3 length is 16 residues. CDR1 DFQATT and CDR2 SNEGSKA come from the germline V gene (reference sequence). The CDR3 bases are TGCAGTGCTAGAGATCTCGAGCGGGGCCCACCGGAGACCCAGTACTTC. Translating it yields CSARDLERGPPETQYF.

This clonotype was seen only a few times. The chain carries TRBV29-1 and TRBJ2-7; tentative D call: TRBD1 (5 bases). Trimming removed 8 bases at V and 2 bases at J, with 19 bases between. Germline V gene data show CDR1 as SQVTM and CDR2 as ANQGSEA. CDR3 length: 14 amino acids. DNA for the CDR3: TGCAGCACAATACAGGATCCCGACACCTACGAGCAGTACTTC. It yields the protein CSTIQDPDTYEQYF.

On this clonotype itself: An end of the junction does not agree with germline; a read error may underlie this. The chain combines TRBV6-2 or TRBV6-3 with TRBJ2-7; D is unclear. The CDR3 consists of 12 residues. CDR1 is MNHEY, CDR2 SVGEGT, per germline. CDR3 protein: CASSYSLGLKDF. DNA of the CDR3: TGTGCCAGCAGTTACTCCCTGGGCTTGAAGGACTTC.

The J gene is TRBJ1-5, the V gene TRBV25-1, with D perhaps matching TRBD1 (5 bases). The V gene lost 9 bases and the J gene lost 5 bases, with 17 bases spanning the gap. Germline lookup yields CDR1 MGHDK and CDR2 SYGVNS. The CDR3 is made up of 14 amino acids. CDR3 residues: CASPTGPEYQPQHF. The CDR3 nucleotides are TGTGCCAGTCCGACGGGGCCGGAGTATCAGCCCCAGCATTTT. The full variable domain, with the rest looked up from reference TRBV25-1 and TRBJ1-5, is EADIYQTPRYLVIGTGKKITLECSQTMGHDKMYWYQQDPGMELHLIHYSYGVNSTEKGDLSSESTVSRIRTEHFPLTLESARPSHTSQYLCASPTGPEYQPQHFGDGTRLSIL.

The sample holds many counts of this clonotype. The gene calls are TRBV6-6 and TRBJ2-5; 12 bases align to TRBD2. The CDR3 has 15 residues. Germline CDR1 and CDR2: MNHNY and SVGAGI (reference sequence). After removal of 7 bases from V and 5 bases from J, the junction contained 8 bases not matched to a gene. Here the CDR3 DNA reads TGTGCCAGCACGTTTCCCCTAGCGGGAGGGGAGACCCAGTACTTC. This encodes CASTFPLAGGETQYF.